The present T cell receptor (beta chain) was sequenced within a study of beta chain features in type 1 diabetes. Every bit of the isolated RNA underwent reverse transcription, so sequencing read expressed TCRB transcripts. TCRdb keeps only in-frame clones here, not all; method: immunoSEQ multiplex PCR. Of roughly 140,000 clones in the sample, 6.9% were seen once. Trimming cost V 1 base and J 4 bases, with 7 bases left between them. Germline values: CDR1 SGHTA, CDR2 FQGNSA. The CDR3 sequence is 13 residues long. This chain joins TRBV7-2 and TRBJ1-1; D uncertain. The specimen sequenced was central memory CD4+ T cells from blood. The source of this sequence is a woman in her twenties or thirties in good health. CDR3 loop: CASSLVQVTEAFF. The CDR3 DNA is TGTGCCAGCAGCTTAGTCCAGGTCACTGAAGCTTTCTTT.